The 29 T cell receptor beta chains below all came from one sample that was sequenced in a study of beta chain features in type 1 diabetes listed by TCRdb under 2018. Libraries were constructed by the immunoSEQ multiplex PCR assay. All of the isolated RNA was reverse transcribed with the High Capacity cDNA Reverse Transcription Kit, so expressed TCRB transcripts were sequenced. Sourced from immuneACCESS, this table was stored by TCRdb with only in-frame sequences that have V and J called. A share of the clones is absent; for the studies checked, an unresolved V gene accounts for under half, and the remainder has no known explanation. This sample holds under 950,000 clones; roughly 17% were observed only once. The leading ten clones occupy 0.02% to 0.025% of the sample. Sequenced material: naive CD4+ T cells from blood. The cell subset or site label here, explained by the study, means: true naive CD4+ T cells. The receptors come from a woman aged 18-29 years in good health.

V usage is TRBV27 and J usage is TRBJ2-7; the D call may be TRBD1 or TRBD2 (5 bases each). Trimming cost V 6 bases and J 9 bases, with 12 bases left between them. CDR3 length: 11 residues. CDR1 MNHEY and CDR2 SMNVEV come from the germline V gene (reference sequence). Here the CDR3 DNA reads TGTGCCAGCAGGGTGGGGACGATGCAGTACTTC. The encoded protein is CASRVGTMQYF.

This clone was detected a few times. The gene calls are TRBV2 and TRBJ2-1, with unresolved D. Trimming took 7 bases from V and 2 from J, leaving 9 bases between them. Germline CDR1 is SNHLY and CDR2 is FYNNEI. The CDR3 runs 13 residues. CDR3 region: CASTTIAYNEQFF. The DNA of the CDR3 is TGTGCCAGCACAACAATTGCCTACAATGAGCAGTTCTTC.

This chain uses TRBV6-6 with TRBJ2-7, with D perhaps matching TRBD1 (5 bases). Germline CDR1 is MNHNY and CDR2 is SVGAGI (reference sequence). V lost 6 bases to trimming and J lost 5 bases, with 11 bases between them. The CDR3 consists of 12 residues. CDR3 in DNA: TGTGCCAGCAGGCTCCAGGGTCACGAGCAGTACTTC. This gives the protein CASRLQGHEQYF.

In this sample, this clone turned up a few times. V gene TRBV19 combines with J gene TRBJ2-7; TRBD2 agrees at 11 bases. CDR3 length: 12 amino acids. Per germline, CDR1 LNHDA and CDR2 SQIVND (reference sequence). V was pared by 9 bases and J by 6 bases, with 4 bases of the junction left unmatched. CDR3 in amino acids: CASGLAGLEQYF. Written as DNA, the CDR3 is TGTGCCAGCGGACTAGCGGGCCTCGAGCAGTACTTC.

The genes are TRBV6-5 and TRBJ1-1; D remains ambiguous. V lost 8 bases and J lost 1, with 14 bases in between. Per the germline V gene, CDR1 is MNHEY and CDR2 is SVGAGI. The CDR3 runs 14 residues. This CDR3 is CASWKDTPNTEAFF. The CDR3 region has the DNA TGTGCCAGCTGGAAAGACACGCCGAACACTGAAGCTTTCTTT.

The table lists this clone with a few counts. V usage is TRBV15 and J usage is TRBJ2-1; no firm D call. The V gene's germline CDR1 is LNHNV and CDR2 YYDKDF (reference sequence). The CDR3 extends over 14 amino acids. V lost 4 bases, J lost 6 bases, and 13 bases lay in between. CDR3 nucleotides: TGTGCCACCAGCAATCTAACCTTGTTCAATGAGCAGTTCTTC. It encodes CATSNLTLFNEQFF. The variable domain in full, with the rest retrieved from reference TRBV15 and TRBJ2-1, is DAMVIQNPRYQVTQFGKPVTLSCSQTLNHNVMYWYQQKSSQAPKLLFHYYDKDFNNEADTPDNFQSRRPNTSFCFLDIRSPGLGDTAMYLCATSNLTLFNEQFFGPGTRLTVL.

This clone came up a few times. In nucleotides, the CDR3 is TGCGCCAGCAGCTTGCAGGGTTCGGCAGATACGCAGTATTTT. Protein: CASSLQGSADTQYF. The J gene is TRBJ2-3, the V gene TRBV5-1, with a tentative D call TRBD1 (5 bases). Looked up from germline, CDR1 is SGHRS and CDR2 is YFSETQ. Trimming pared 1 base from V and 4 bases from J, leaving 10 bases between. This CDR3 is 14 amino acids long.

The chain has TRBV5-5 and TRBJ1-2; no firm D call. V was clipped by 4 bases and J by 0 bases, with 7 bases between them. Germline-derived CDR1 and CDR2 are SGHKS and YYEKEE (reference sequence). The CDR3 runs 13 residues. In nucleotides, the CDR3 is TGTGCCAGCAGCCGCGCCCCTAACTATGGCTACACCTTC. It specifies CASSRAPNYGYTF.

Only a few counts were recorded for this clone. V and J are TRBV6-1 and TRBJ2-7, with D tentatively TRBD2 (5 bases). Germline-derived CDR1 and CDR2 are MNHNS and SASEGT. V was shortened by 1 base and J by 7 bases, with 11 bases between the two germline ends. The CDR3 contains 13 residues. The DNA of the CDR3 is TGTGCCAGCAGTGAAGTTCGCCCGGGGGAGCAGTACTTC. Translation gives CASSEVRPGEQYF.

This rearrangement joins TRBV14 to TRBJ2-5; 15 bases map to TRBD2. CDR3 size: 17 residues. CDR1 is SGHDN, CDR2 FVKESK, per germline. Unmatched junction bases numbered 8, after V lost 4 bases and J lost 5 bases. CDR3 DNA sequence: TGTGCCAGCAGCCCGAAACGGACTAGCGGGAGGGGTGAGACCCAGTACTTC. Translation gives CASSPKRTSGRGETQYF. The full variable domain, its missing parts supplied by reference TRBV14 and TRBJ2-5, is EAGVTQFPSHSVIEKGQTVTLRCDPISGHDNLYWYRRVMGKEIKFLLHFVKESKQDESGMPNNRFLAERTGGTYSTLKVQPAELEDSGVYFCASSPKRTSGRGETQYFGPGTRLLVL.

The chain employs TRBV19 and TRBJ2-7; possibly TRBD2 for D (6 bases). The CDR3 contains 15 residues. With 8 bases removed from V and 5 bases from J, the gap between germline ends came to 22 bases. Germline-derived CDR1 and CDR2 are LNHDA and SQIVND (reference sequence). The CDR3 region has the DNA TGTGCCAGTGGGGCCGGGAGTTTAAGAATTAACGAGCAGTACTTC. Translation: CASGAGSLRINEQYF. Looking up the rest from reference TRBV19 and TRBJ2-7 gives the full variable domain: DGGITQSPKYLFRKEGQNVTLSCEQNLNHDAMYWYRQDPGQGLRLIYYSQIVNDFQKGDIAEGYSVSREKKESFPLTVTSAQKNPTAFYLCASGAGSLRINEQYFGPGTRLTVT.

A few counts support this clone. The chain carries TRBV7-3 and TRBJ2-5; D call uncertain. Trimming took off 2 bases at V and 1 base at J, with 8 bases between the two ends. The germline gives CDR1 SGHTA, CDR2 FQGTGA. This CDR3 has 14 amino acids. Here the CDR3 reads CASSLAGAQETQYF. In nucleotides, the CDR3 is TGTGCCAGCAGCTTAGCAGGCGCCCAAGAGACCCAGTACTTC.

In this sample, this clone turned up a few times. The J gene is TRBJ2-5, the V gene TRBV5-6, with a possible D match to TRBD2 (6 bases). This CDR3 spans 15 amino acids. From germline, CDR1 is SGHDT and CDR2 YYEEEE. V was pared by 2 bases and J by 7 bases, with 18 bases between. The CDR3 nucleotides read TGTGCCAGCAGCTTTATCGGTGGCAGGGAGGTGACCCAGTACTTC. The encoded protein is CASSFIGGREVTQYF.

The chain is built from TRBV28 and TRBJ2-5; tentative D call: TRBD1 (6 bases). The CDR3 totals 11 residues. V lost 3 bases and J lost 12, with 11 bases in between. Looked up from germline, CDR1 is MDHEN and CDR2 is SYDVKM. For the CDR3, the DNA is TGTGCCAGCAGTTTCGCAGGGGAAAAGTACTTC. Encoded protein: CASSFAGEKYF.

The DNA of the CDR3 is TGCGCCAGCAGCTTGGGGCCGGGAGAAAAACTGTTTTTT. Translated, it gives CASSLGPGEKLFF. The chain uses TRBV5-1 and TRBJ1-4; unclear D gene. V lost 0 bases and J 8 bases, leaving 8 bases between the germline ends. CDR3 length: 13 residues. Germline lookup yields CDR1 SGHRS and CDR2 YFSETQ.

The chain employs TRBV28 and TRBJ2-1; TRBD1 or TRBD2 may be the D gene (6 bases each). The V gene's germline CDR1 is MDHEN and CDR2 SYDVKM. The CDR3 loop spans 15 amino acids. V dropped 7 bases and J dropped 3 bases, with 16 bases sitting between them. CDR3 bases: TGTGCCAGCACGTTTCGGAGGGGGGACTACAATGAGCAGTTCTTC. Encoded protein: CASTFRRGDYNEQFF. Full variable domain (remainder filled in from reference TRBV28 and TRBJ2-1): DVKVTQSSRYLVKRTGEKVFLECVQDMDHENMFWYRQDPGLGLRLIYFSYDVKMKEKGDIPEGYSVSREKKERFSLILESASTNQTSMYLCASTFRRGDYNEQFFGPGTRLTVL.

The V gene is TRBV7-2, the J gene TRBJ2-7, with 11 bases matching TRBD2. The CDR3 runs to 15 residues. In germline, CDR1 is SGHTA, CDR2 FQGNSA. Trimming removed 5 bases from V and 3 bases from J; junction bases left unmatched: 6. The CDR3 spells CASSPAGTSGYEQYF. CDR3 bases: TGTGCCAGCAGCCCTGCCGGGACTAGCGGCTACGAGCAGTACTTC.

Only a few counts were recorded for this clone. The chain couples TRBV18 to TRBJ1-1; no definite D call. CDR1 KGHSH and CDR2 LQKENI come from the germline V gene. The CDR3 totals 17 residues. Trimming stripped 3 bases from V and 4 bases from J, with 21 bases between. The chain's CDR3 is CASSPPGPVVAFTEAFF. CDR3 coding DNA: TGTGCCAGCTCACCGCCAGGACCCGTCGTGGCGTTCACTGAAGCTTTCTTT.

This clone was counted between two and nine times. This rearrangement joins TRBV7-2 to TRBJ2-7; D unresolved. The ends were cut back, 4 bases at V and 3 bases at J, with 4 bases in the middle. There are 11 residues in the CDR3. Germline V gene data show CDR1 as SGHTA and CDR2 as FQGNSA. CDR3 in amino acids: CASSSVYEQYF. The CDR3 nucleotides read TGTGCCAGCAGCTCGGTCTACGAGCAGTACTTC.

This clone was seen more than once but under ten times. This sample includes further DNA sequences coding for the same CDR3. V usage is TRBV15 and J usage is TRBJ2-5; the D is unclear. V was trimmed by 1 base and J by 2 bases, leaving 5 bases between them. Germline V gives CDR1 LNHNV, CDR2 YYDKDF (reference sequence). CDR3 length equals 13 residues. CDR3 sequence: CATSRGGQETQYF. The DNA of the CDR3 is TGTGCCACCAGCAGAGGAGGACAAGAGACCCAGTACTTC.

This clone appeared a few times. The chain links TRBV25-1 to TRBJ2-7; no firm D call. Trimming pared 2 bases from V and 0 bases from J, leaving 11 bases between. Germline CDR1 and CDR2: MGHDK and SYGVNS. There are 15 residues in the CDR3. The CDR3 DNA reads TGTGCCAGCAGTGAAGGGCAGGTTGGCTCCTACGAGCAGTACTTC. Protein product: CASSEGQVGSYEQYF.

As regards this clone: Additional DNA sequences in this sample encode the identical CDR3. Written as DNA, the CDR3 is TGTGCCATCAGTGAGTTCTCCTACGAGCAGTACTTC. It encodes CAISEFSYEQYF. The rearrangement joins TRBV10-3 to TRBJ2-7; D call uncertain. Trimming took 1 base from V and 0 from J, leaving 1 base between them. CDR3 length: 12 residues. CDR1 ENHRY and CDR2 SYGVKD come from the germline V gene.

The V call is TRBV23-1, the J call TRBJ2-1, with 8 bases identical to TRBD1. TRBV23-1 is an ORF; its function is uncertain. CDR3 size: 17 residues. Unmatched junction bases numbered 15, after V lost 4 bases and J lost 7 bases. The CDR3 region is CASSPTVETGVTNEQFF. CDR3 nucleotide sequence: TGCGCCAGCAGTCCAACAGTTGAGACAGGGGTTACTAATGAGCAGTTCTTC.

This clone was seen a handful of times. The DNA of the CDR3 is TGTGCCAGCAGCCTCCGGGAAGGTGAAAAACTGTTTTTT. It is translated as CASSLREGEKLFF. V gene TRBV5-4 combines with J gene TRBJ1-4; D gene unclear. Germline CDR1 SGHNT, CDR2 YYREEE (reference sequence). The CDR3 consists of 13 residues. Trimming pared 4 bases from V and 7 bases from J, leaving 11 bases between. Complete variable domain (other parts from reference TRBV5-4 and TRBJ1-4): ETGVTQSPTHLIKTRGQQVTLRCSSQSGHNTVSWYQQALGQGPQFIFQYYREEENGRGNFPPRFSGLQFPNYSSELNVNALELDDSALYLCASSLREGEKLFFGSGTQLSVL.

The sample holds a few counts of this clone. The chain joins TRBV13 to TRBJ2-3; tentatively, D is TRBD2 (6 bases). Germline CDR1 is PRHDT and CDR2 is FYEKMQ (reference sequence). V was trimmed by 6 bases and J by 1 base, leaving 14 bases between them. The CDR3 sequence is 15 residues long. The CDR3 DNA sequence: TGTGCCAGCAGTCCGGCACCGGGAGGCACAGATACGCAGTATTTT. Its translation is CASSPAPGGTDTQYF.

CDR3 DNA sequence: TGTGCCAGCAGACAAGGACGCACCGCCCAGCCTAGAGCTTTCTTT. Its translation: CASRQGRTAQPRAFF. V and J are TRBV7-8 and TRBJ1-1; D gene unclear. V was clipped by 6 bases and J by 10 bases, with 24 bases between them. The V gene's germline CDR1 is SGHVS and CDR2 FQNEAQ. This CDR3 region has 15 residues.

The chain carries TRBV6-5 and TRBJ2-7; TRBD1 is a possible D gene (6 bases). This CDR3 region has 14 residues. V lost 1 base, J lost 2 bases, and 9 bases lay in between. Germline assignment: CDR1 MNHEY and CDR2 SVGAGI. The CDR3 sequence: CASSYWQGPYEQYF. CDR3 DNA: TGTGCCAGCAGTTACTGGCAGGGGCCCTACGAGCAGTACTTC.

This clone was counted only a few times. CDR3 protein: CASSLAGGRADTQYF. The CDR3 DNA is TGTGCCAGCAGCTTAGCTGGGGGGCGCGCGGATACGCAGTATTTT. The genes are TRBV7-2 and TRBJ2-3, with D tentatively TRBD1 or TRBD2 (6 bases each). Trimming left V 0 bases short and J 6 bases short, with 13 bases between. CDR3 length equals 15 residues. From germline, CDR1 is SGHTA and CDR2 FQGNSA. Combining the CDR3 with reference TRBV7-2 and TRBJ2-3 gives the whole variable domain GAGVSQSPSNKVTEKGKDVELRCDPISGHTALYWYRQSLGQGLEFLIYFQGNSAPDKSGLPSDRFSAERTGGSVSTLTIQRTQQEDSAVYLCASSLAGGRADTQYFGPGTRLTVL.

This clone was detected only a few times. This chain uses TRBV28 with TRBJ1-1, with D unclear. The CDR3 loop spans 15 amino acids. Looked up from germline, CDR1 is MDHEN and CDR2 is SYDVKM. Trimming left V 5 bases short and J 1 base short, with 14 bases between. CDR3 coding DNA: TGTGCCAGCAGTCCGTCGGACTGGACGAACACTGAAGCTTTCTTT. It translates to CASSPSDWTNTEAFF.